This T cell receptor beta chain was sequenced in a study of identical twins. V shed 4 bases and J shed 8 bases, with 15 bases lying between them. The germline V gene has CDR1 SGHTA and CDR2 FQGNSA. CDR3 length equals 14 residues. TCRdb analysed the 5' RACE reads with MiXCR anew, one entry per CDR3 protein. The table has about 720,000 distinct CDR3 sequences, 15% to 20% seen once. These same data were also listed under a study on T cells expressing NK-cell markers.

The rearrangement links TRBV7-2 to TRBJ2-1; possible D gene TRBD2, 6 bases. The sample taken for sequencing was PBMCs. This TCR was sampled from a young woman in good health. CDR3 bases: TGTGCCAGCAGCTCGACCTGGGCGGGGCATGAGCAGTTCTTC. Translating it yields CASSSTWAGHEQFF.